This passage covers 13 T cell receptor beta chains from one sample sequenced in a study of shared clonotypes between healthy human individuals. Assay used: immunoSEQ multiplex PCR; TCRdb lists only in-frame clones, some missing. The sample contains about 1,800,000 clones, less than 95% of which appear only once. Terminally differentiated effector memory CD45RA+ cells were excluded from the naive CD8 cells, which were CD45RO-negative and positively selected for CCR7. The sequenced sample consisted of naive CD8+ T cells sorted from blood. Receptors originate from a man between 18 and 29 years old in good health.

This chain joins TRBV4-3 and TRBJ2-7, with TRBD1 as a possible D gene (6 bases). From germline, CDR1 is LGHNA and CDR2 YSLEER. V was clipped by 4 bases and J by 0 bases, with 19 bases between them. The CDR3 sequence is 17 residues long. As DNA, the CDR3 is TGCGCCAGCAGCCCCTTCTGGGACACCGCCAGCTCCTACGAGCAGTACTTC. As protein: CASSPFWDTASSYEQYF.

V usage is TRBV6-1 and J usage is TRBJ2-1; no definite D call. The CDR3 contains 12 residues. The germline CDR1 and CDR2 sequences are MNHNS and SASEGT. Trimming stripped 10 bases from V and 2 bases from J, with 9 bases between. The CDR3: CATNMPYNEQFF. In DNA form, the CDR3 reads TGTGCCACCAATATGCCCTACAATGAGCAGTTCTTC.

This chain uses TRBV28 with TRBJ1-4; 9 bases are shared with TRBD1. The CDR3 spans 15 residues. The V and J ends lost 4 bases and 3 bases, in that order; junction bases with no gene match: 3. Germline loops: CDR1 MDHEN, CDR2 SYDVKM. CDR3 sequence (DNA): TGTGCCAGCAGTTCGGGACAGGGAGCTAATGAAAAACTGTTTTTT. Its protein product is CASSSGQGANEKLFF.

J is TRBJ2-7 and V is TRBV2, with 8 bases identical to TRBD1. Per the germline V gene, CDR1 is SNHLY and CDR2 is FYNNEI. V lost 2 bases and J lost 5; bases outside the gene matches: 2. The CDR3 runs to 13 residues. CDR3 loop: CASSERTGNEQYF. The DNA for the CDR3 is TGTGCCAGCAGTGAACGGACAGGGAACGAGCAGTACTTC.

Notes on this clone: A read error may account for a junction end that differs from germline. CDR3 loop: CAISESGESDF. The CDR3 region has the DNA TGTGCCATCAGTGAGTCCGGAGAATCGGATTTT. The V and J genes are TRBV10-3 and TRBJ1-3, with unresolved D. CDR3 length equals 11 residues. The V gene's germline CDR1 is ENHRY and CDR2 SYGVKD.

The rearrangement links TRBV5-6 to TRBJ2-1; no clear D. Germline values: CDR1 SGHDT, CDR2 YYEEEE. The CDR3 sequence is 13 residues long. V dropped 6 bases and J dropped 5 bases, with 12 bases sitting between them. The DNA of the CDR3 is TGTGCCAGCAACCTCGACGGCAACAATGAGCAGTTCTTC. Protein product: CASNLDGNNEQFF.

This chain connects TRBV11-2 to TRBJ2-5, with D possibly being TRBD1 (6 bases). V shed 4 bases and J shed 0 bases, with 9 bases lying between them. This CDR3 is 14 amino acids long. Germline lookup yields CDR1 SGHAT and CDR2 FQNNGV. The CDR3 DNA reads as TGTGCCAGCAGCTCTTACAGGGACCAAGAGACCCAGTACTTC. Its translation is CASSSYRDQETQYF.

The chain uses TRBV2 and TRBJ1-2, with 8 bases identical to TRBD1. J was trimmed by 0 bases and V by 4 bases; bases with no gene match: 7. The CDR3 consists of 16 residues. Germline CDR1 is SNHLY and CDR2 is FYNNEI. This CDR3 reads CASSGDQGAPNYGYTF. In DNA, the CDR3 is TGTGCCAGCAGTGGTGATCAGGGGGCGCCTAACTATGGCTACACCTTC.

The V call is TRBV11-3, the J call TRBJ1-4; no definite D call. The germline V gene has CDR1 SGHNT and CDR2 YENEEA. The CDR3 runs 13 residues. V shed 9 bases and J shed 2 bases, with 10 bases lying between them. DNA for the CDR3: TGTGCCAGACCCGGAACCACTAATGAAAAACTGTTTTTT. Protein product: CARPGTTNEKLFF.

CDR3 amino acids: CASSFLAGGPRDEQFF. DNA of the CDR3: TGTGCCAGCAGCTTCCTCGCGGGAGGGCCTAGGGATGAGCAGTTCTTC. This rearrangement joins TRBV11-3 to TRBJ2-1, with 9 positions matching TRBD2. The CDR3 is made up of 16 amino acids. V was clipped by 3 bases and J by 8 bases; unmatched bases: 11. Germline CDR1 is SGHNT and CDR2 is YENEEA.

The chain couples TRBV25-1 to TRBJ2-7; 7 bases match TRBD1. The CDR3 loop spans 14 amino acids. With 3 bases clipped from V and 3 bases from J, the junction kept 5 bases outside the gene matches. CDR1 MGHDK and CDR2 SYGVNS come from the germline V gene. The CDR3: CASSDRDSHYEQYF. CDR3 nucleotide sequence: TGTGCCAGCAGTGATCGGGACAGCCACTACGAGCAGTACTTC.

V is TRBV19 and J is TRBJ2-5, with D unclear. V lost 3 bases, J lost 1 base, and 6 bases lay in between. This CDR3 is 13 amino acids long. Germline CDR1 LNHDA, CDR2 SQIVND (reference sequence). CDR3 sequence (DNA): TGTGCCAGTAGTATTTCTGTCCAAGAGACCCAGTACTTC. Its translation is CASSISVQETQYF.

There are a few counts of this clone. The sample carries other DNA sequences with the same CDR3. The chain uses TRBV9 and TRBJ1-1; D is undetermined. The CDR3 is made up of 13 amino acids. The V gene's germline CDR1 is SGDLS and CDR2 YYNGEE. Trimming left V 3 bases short and J 8 bases short, with 14 bases between. The CDR3 is CASSAGGRTEAFF. CDR3 coding DNA: TGTGCCAGCAGCGCCGGAGGGAGAACGGAAGCTTTCTTT. The full variable domain, its missing parts supplied by reference TRBV9 and TRBJ1-1, is DSGVTQTPKHLITATGQRVTLRCSPRSGDLSVYWYQQSLDQGLQFLIQYYNGEERAKGNILERFSAQQFPDLHSELNLSSLELGDSALYFCASSAGGRTEAFFGQGTRLTVV.